This T cell receptor (beta chain) derives from a study of cytomegalovirus exposure and HLA in healthy donors. The study ran its PCR with 60 Vbeta and 13 Jbeta primers. Sequenced by immunoSEQ multiplex PCR; TCRdb stores in-frame clones only, minus some. The repertoire holds 110,000 to 150,000 clones, with less than 10% as singletons. Worth noting for this clone: Its specificity is not known.

Whole-study results and caveats: DRB1 had the most TCR associations and HLA-C the fewest, a later analysis found, with rates varying by HLA locus. Based on reports, TCR beta sequences accurately predicted HLA-A and HLA-B alleles for most subjects. A few chains tied to CMV proved CMV antigen-specific in vitro. A later analysis reportedly identified an Asian-associated ancestry cluster as carrying fewer N-insertions than the roughly 670-donor mean.

The TCR originated in a male donor in good health and CMV-seronegative. Sequenced sample: PBMCs.

In DNA, the CDR3 is TGTGCCAGCAGTTACGGGCGGGTGAACACTGAAGCTTTCTTT. Protein sequence: CASSYGRVNTEAFF. V is TRBV6-5 and J is TRBJ1-1; D is unclear. CDR1 MNHEY and CDR2 SVGAGI come from the germline V gene. The CDR3 contains 14 residues. V lost 2 bases to trimming and J lost 0 bases, with 7 bases between them.